Listed below are T cell receptor beta chains from one sample, sequenced in a study of blood T cells in healthy people across ages. TCRdb analysed the 5' RACE reads with MiXCR anew, one entry per CDR3 protein. The table shows hundreds of thousands of distinct CDR3 sequences, with around 45% occurring only once. The sample consisted of blood. Every receptor here comes from a woman aged 55-75 years in good health. CDR3s include the opening cysteine and the closing phenylalanine or tryptophan. The order of the fields is J gene, V gene, D gene, clone size, CDR3 protein, CDR3 DNA. The D gene is left open where the match is weak. Size values are once, few and many counts, or a class for expanded clones, and some rows have none.

TRBJ2-3 TRBV20-1 . once CSARRTATSTDTQYF TGCAGTGCTAGGAGGACAGCTACTAGCACAGATACGCAGTATTTT
TRBJ1-2 TRBV4-3 . . CASSQTQGNYGYTF TGCGCCAGCAGCCAAACACAGGGTAACTATGGCTACACCTTC
TRBJ2-3 TRBV9 . few CASSVAADTQYF TGTGCCAGCAGCGTAGCAGCAGATACGCAGTATTTT
TRBJ1-5 TRBV20-1 . . CSARPFGAARSPQHF TGCAGTGCTAGACCGTTCGGGGCGGCACGGTCGCCCCAGCATTTT
TRBJ2-5 TRBV20-1 . many CSANRLTGNPETQYF TGCAGTGCTAATAGGCTGACAGGCAATCCGGAGACCCAGTACTTC
TRBJ2-7 TRBV5-1 TRBD1 . CASSLDTGGTYEQYF TGCGCCAGCAGCTTGGACACAGGGGGGACCTACGAGCAGTACTTC
TRBJ2-7 TRBV20-1 . many CSAPFLGRSSYEQYF TGCAGTGCCCCCTTCCTAGGCCGTTCCTCCTACGAGCAGTACTTC
TRBJ1-1 TRBV20-1 . once CSASSAGVGERRAFF TGCAGTGCTAGCTCAGCAGGGGTGGGTGAAAGGCGGGCTTTCTTT
TRBJ2-1 TRBV29-1 TRBD1 few CSGTGQSSYNEQFF TGCAGCGGGACGGGACAGAGCTCCTACAATGAGCAGTTCTTC
TRBJ1-2 TRBV20-1 . many CSASLGTAFGYTF TGCAGTGCTAGCCTAGGGACCGCCTTTGGCTACACCTTC
TRBJ2-1 TRBV3-1 . . CASTLQAIGEQFF TGTGCCTCGACTCTACAGGCAATCGGCGAGCAGTTCTTC
TRBJ2-3 TRBV24-1 TRBD2 once CATSVAGGPDTQYF TGTGCCACCAGTGTAGCGGGAGGCCCAGATACGCAGTATTTT
TRBJ2-7 TRBV27 TRBD2 . CATDLAGTKPYEQYF TGTGCTACCGACTTGGCGGGGACTAAACCCTACGAGCAGTACTTC
TRBJ2-7 TRBV10-3 . . CAIRRGQPNTYEQYF TGTGCCATCAGGAGAGGACAGCCGAATACCTACGAGCAGTACTTC
TRBJ2-4 TRBV29-1 TRBD1 . CGYRDRTKNIQYF TGCGGTTACCGGGACAGGACCAAAAACATTCAGTACTTC
TRBJ1-4 TRBV7-8 . few CASSWERVSTNEKLFF TGTGCCAGCAGCTGGGAGAGGGTTTCGACTAATGAAAAACTGTTTTTT
TRBJ2-1 TRBV10-3 . few CAIGVANEQFF TGTGCCATCGGTGTGGCCAATGAGCAGTTCTTC
TRBJ1-2 TRBV10-3 . . CAISEDIFSYGYTF TGTGCCATCAGTGAGGACATCTTCTCCTATGGCTACACCTTC
TRBJ2-4 TRBV7-9 . . CASSVEGRENIQYF TGTGCCAGCAGCGTAGAGGGCAGGGAAAACATTCAGTACTTC
TRBJ1-2 TRBV29-1 . . CSVASGRGYTF TGCAGCGTTGCGTCGGGGCGGGGCTACACCTTC
TRBJ2-7 TRBV6-2/TRBV6-3 . . CASSYSRWGFYEQYF TGTGCCAGCAGTTACTCGAGGTGGGGGTTTTACGAGCAGTACTTC
TRBJ2-5 TRBV24-1 . . CATSHRGTRETQYF TGTGCCACCAGTCACAGAGGAACGAGAGAGACCCAGTACTTC
TRBJ1-6 TRBV7-7 TRBD1 . CASGQGAHSPLHF TGTGCCAGCGGACAGGGGGCTCACTCACCCCTCCACTTT
TRBJ2-6 TRBV21-1 . few CASSISIGLDRDSGANVLTF TGTGCCAGCAGCATAAGCATCGGGTTAGACAGGGACTCTGGGGCCAACGTCCTGACTTTC
TRBJ1-2 TRBV7-6 . few CASSLGVLADGLYGYTF TGTGCCAGCAGCTTAGGAGTACTTGCGGACGGCCTCTATGGCTACACCTTC
TRBJ2-3 TRBV11-2 . . CASRAIRVNTDTQYF TGTGCCAGCAGGGCCATTAGAGTTAACACAGATACGCAGTATTTT
TRBJ1-6 TRBV5-1 . . CASCVGAPNSPLHF TGCGCCAGCTGCGTGGGCGCTCCCAATTCACCCCTCCACTTT
TRBJ2-3 TRBV20-1 TRBD2 . CSARGGAGSADTQYF TGCAGTGCTAGAGGGGGAGCGGGAAGCGCAGATACGCAGTATTTT
TRBJ2-4 TRBV7-2 . . CASSPTRLAPLAKNIQYF TGTGCCAGCAGCCCCACCCGACTGGCGCCTCTAGCCAAAAACATTCAGTACTTC
TRBJ2-7 TRBV6-2/TRBV6-3 . few CASSPQSDWTYEQYF TGTGCCAGCAGTCCGCAATCTGACTGGACCTACGAGCAGTACTTC
TRBJ2-1 TRBV15 TRBD2 . CATNRGGSPYNEQFF TGTGCCACCAACAGAGGCGGGAGTCCCTACAATGAGCAGTTCTTC
TRBJ2-3 TRBV7-8 . few CASSLSLGISDTQYF TGTGCCAGCAGCTTATCTCTAGGGATTTCAGATACGCAGTATTTT
TRBJ2-1 TRBV4-3 TRBD2 . CASSQDKGPGTSGVDNEQFF TGCGCCAGCAGCCAAGATAAGGGTCCCGGGACTAGCGGGGTAGACAATGAGCAGTTCTTC
TRBJ1-6 TRBV20-1 . . CSARRGERASPLHF TGCAGTGCTAGAAGAGGGGAACGGGCTTCACCCCTCCACTTT
TRBJ1-2 TRBV15 . few CATSRVRGNYGYTF TGTGCCACCAGCAGAGTCCGGGGGAACTATGGCTACACCTTC
TRBJ2-7 TRBV2 . . CASRARAPYEQYF TGTGCCAGCCGTGCTCGGGCCCCCTACGAGCAGTACTTC
TRBJ2-1 TRBV4-1 . . CASSQDRTHEPREQFF TGCGCCAGCAGCCAAGATCGGACCCATGAACCGAGAGAGCAGTTCTTC
TRBJ1-2 TRBV10-3 . many CAISGSRDYGYTF TGTGCCATCAGTGGGTCCCGAGACTATGGCTACACCTTC
TRBJ2-7 TRBV28 TRBD1 . CASSALTGDEQYF TGTGCCAGCAGTGCCCTTACAGGGGACGAGCAGTACTTC
TRBJ2-1 TRBV7-2 . once CASSPTTGIYEQFF TGTGCCAGCAGCCCGACGACGGGGATCTATGAGCAGTTCTTC
TRBJ1-5 TRBV6-1 . . CASSEGQLTSNQPQHF TGTGCCAGCAGTGAAGGACAGTTAACTAGCAATCAGCCCCAGCATTTT
TRBJ1-1 TRBV25-1 . . CATVGQPNTEAFF TGTGCCACCGTGGGGCAGCCGAACACTGAAGCTTTCTTT
TRBJ2-7 TRBV20-1 TRBD2 . CSARDTGLGYEQYF TGCAGTGCTAGAGATACAGGACTAGGATACGAGCAGTACTTC
TRBJ1-1 TRBV12-3/TRBV12-4 . . CASRLGILNTEAFF TGTGCCAGTAGGTTAGGGATCCTGAACACTGAAGCTTTCTTT
TRBJ2-1 TRBV20-1 . once CSAWGSGAGGAYNEQFF TGCAGTGCATGGGGTTCGGGAGCCGGAGGGGCCTACAATGAGCAGTTCTTC
TRBJ2-6 TRBV20-1 TRBD1 . CSASPTGGGTSGANVLTF TGCAGTGCTAGCCCGACAGGGGGAGGGACCTCTGGGGCCAACGTCCTGACTTTC
TRBJ2-1 TRBV7-8 . . CASSRGTGDLRQHEQFF TGTGCCAGCAGCCGCGGAACAGGCGATCTCCGGCAACATGAGCAGTTCTTC
TRBJ2-1 TRBV29-1 . . CSVKPTTYNEQFF TGCAGCGTTAAACCTACAACCTACAATGAGCAGTTCTTC
TRBJ2-4 TRBV29-1 . many CSVVGAGQLSNIQYF TGCAGCGTTGTGGGGGCTGGACAGCTATCAAACATTCAGTACTTC
TRBJ1-5 TRBV4-3 . . CASSQNYGDGNQPQHF TGCGCCAGCAGCCAAAATTATGGGGACGGCAATCAGCCCCAGCATTTT
TRBJ2-5 TRBV20-1 TRBD2 . CSARSGRGRWETQYF TGCAGTGCTAGATCGGGTCGCGGGAGGTGGGAGACCCAGTACTTC
TRBJ1-6 TRBV7-8 . . CASSKDSYNSPPHF TGTGCCAGCAGCAAGGACAGCTATAATTCACCCCCCCACTTT
TRBJ2-1 TRBV10-3 TRBD2 few CAISGREGGEQFF TGTGCCATCAGTGGGCGGGAGGGCGGAGAGCAGTTCTTC
TRBJ2-5 TRBV4-2 . many CASSPYRDQETQYF TGTGCCAGCAGCCCGTACAGGGACCAAGAGACCCAGTACTTC
TRBJ2-7 TRBV5-1 . few CASSDGGGSYEQYF TGCGCCAGCAGCGACGGGGGTGGCTCCTACGAGCAGTACTTC